Sequencing of this TCR beta chain was carried out in a study of blood T cell repertoires in COVID-19. For the study at large: COVID-19 samples, acute and convalescent, were from the United States, Italy and Spain.

Method: immunoSEQ multiplex PCR; TCRdb's copy keeps in-frame clones and lacks some. This table holds 240,000 or so clones, about 80% found once. CDR1 is SGHNT, CDR2 YYREEE, per germline (reference sequence). Deletions cut 5 bases from V and 0 bases from J, with 10 bases between. The CDR3 totals 14 residues. This chain links TRBV5-4 with TRBJ2-3, with a tentative D call TRBD2 (5 bases). This receptor was obtained from a woman older than 75 with acute or convalescent COVID-19. The sequenced sample consisted of peripheral blood. CDR3 bases: TGTGCCAGCAGTTACCCGGGGAGCACAGATACGCAGTATTTT. Translated: CASSYPGSTDTQYF.